A single sample gave rise to the 31 T cell receptor beta chains below, sequenced in a study of blood T cell repertoires in COVID-19. The method was immunoSEQ multiplex PCR; TCRdb's version includes in-frame clones alone and lacks a portion of them. The sample shows 250,000 to 300,000 clones, approximately 91% of them seen only once. The specimen was PBMCs or T cells enriched from blood (not recorded which). The source of these receptors is a woman in her thirties or forties with acute COVID-19.

This clone is a singleton in its sample. V is TRBV28 and J is TRBJ2-7, with D perhaps matching TRBD1 (6 bases). CDR3 length: 12 residues. Germline V gives CDR1 MDHEN, CDR2 SYDVKM. The V end was cut by 6 bases, the J end by 9 bases, with 15 bases between. CDR3 nucleotides: TGTGCCAGCAGGCTTCAAACAGGGCGGCAGTACTTC. This codes for CASRLQTGRQYF.

The chain uses TRBV7-6 and TRBJ1-1; D gene ambiguous. V lost 2 bases and J lost 0, with 10 bases in between. Germline assignment: CDR1 SGHVS and CDR2 FNYEAQ. This CDR3 is built from 15 residues. This CDR3 reads CASSLSAELNTEAFF. Here the CDR3 DNA reads TGTGCCAGCAGCTTAAGCGCGGAATTGAACACTGAAGCTTTCTTT.

V usage is TRBV15 and J usage is TRBJ2-3; tentative D call: TRBD1 (5 bases). Germline loops: CDR1 LNHNV, CDR2 YYDKDF (reference sequence). V lost 5 bases, J lost 7 bases, and 13 bases lay in between. CDR3 length: 13 residues. The CDR3 DNA follows: TGTGCCACCAGCGAAATGGGGCGGAATACGCAGTATTTT. Its protein product is CATSEMGRNTQYF. Full variable domain (remainder filled in from reference TRBV15 and TRBJ2-3): DAMVIQNPRYQVTQFGKPVTLSCSQTLNHNVMYWYQQKSSQAPKLLFHYYDKDFNNEADTPDNFQSRRPNTSFCFLDIRSPGLGDTAMYLCATSEMGRNTQYFGPGTRLTVL.

V gene TRBV24-1 combines with J gene TRBJ2-6; the D is unclear. This CDR3 spans 15 amino acids. Germline V gene lookup returns CDR1 KGHDR and CDR2 SFDVKD. The ends were cut back, 6 bases at V and 1 base at J, with 9 bases in the middle. CDR3 DNA sequence: TGTGCCACCAGTAGTCCGCGATCTGGGGCCAACGTCCTGACTTTC. As protein: CATSSPRSGANVLTF.

The chain is built from TRBV28 and TRBJ1-2; D unresolved. There are 13 residues in the CDR3. The V end was cut by 5 bases, the J end by 0 bases, with 7 bases between. Germline values: CDR1 MDHEN, CDR2 SYDVKM. The CDR3: CASSITSNYGYTF. CDR3 bases: TGTGCCAGCAGTATCACTTCTAACTATGGCTACACCTTC.

The J gene is TRBJ2-2, the V gene TRBV5-1, with TRBD1 as a possible D gene (6 bases). V gave up 4 bases and J gave up 8 bases, with 24 bases separating them. The CDR3 sequence is 17 residues long. CDR1 is SGHRS and CDR2 is YFSETQ in the germline V gene. The CDR3 region is CASSPGKTGSVTGELFF. The CDR3 nucleotides read TGCGCCAGCAGCCCCGGAAAGACAGGATCGGTCACGGGGGAGCTGTTTTTT.

The V and J genes are TRBV6-5 and TRBJ2-1; no clear D gene. With 2 bases removed from V and 8 bases from J, the gap between germline ends came to 16 bases. The CDR3 is 15 residues long. Germline V gene sequence: CDR1 MNHEY, CDR2 SVGAGI. CDR3 sequence: CASSYKFQAAHEQFF. CDR3 coding DNA: TGTGCCAGCAGTTACAAATTTCAAGCTGCCCATGAGCAGTTCTTC.

The chain employs TRBV2 and TRBJ1-1, with D tentatively TRBD1 (5 bases). The ends were cut back, 4 bases at V and 0 bases at J, with 18 bases in the middle. The CDR3 length is 17 residues. The germline V gene encodes CDR1 SNHLY and CDR2 FYNNEI. CDR3 nucleotides: TGTGCCAGCAGTGGGGGGGAGCAGTCCCCTATGAACACTGAAGCTTTCTTT. Encoded protein: CASSGGEQSPMNTEAFF.

The chain uses TRBV3-1 (or the pseudogene TRBV3-2) and TRBJ1-5; D possibly corresponds to TRBD1 (6 bases). The CDR3 loop spans 15 amino acids. The ends were cut back, 2 bases at V and 9 bases at J, with 17 bases in the middle. Germline V lookup: CDR1 LGHDT, CDR2 YNNKEL (reference sequence). CDR3 sequence reads: CASSQKGGLGRPQHF. The CDR3 DNA is TGTGCCAGCAGCCAAAAAGGGGGTCTGGGGAGGCCCCAGCATTTT.

The genes are TRBV7-9 and TRBJ1-1; a weak D match, TRBD1 (6 bases). The germline V and J ends were trimmed by 2 bases and 4 bases, with 11 bases remaining between them. The CDR3 sequence is 14 residues long. CDR1 and CDR2 (germline): SEHNR, FQNEAQ (reference sequence). The CDR3 sequence: CASSLSYRATEAFF. In nucleotides, the CDR3 is TGTGCCAGCAGCTTATCTTACAGGGCCACTGAAGCTTTCTTT. Based on the CDR3 plus reference TRBV7-9 and TRBJ1-1, the full variable domain is DTGVSQNPRHKITKRGQNVTFRCDPISEHNRLYWYRQTLGQGPEFLTYFQNEAQLEKSRLLSDRFSAERPKGSFSTLEIQRTEQGDSAMYLCASSLSYRATEAFFGQGTRLTVV.

V is TRBV21-1 and J is TRBJ2-5; whether TRBD2, the table's D call, matches the DNA was not checked. TRBV21-1 is annotated as a pseudogene. There are 14 residues in the CDR3. CDR3 in DNA: TGTGCCAGCAGCAAAACGGGGGGCCAAGAGACCCAGTACTTC. Protein product: CASSKTGGQETQYF.

This chain connects TRBV7-2 to TRBJ2-1; possibly TRBD2 for D (5 bases). Germline assignment: CDR1 SGHTA and CDR2 FQGNSA. Between the trimmed V and J ends, which lost 5 bases and 0 bases, there was a span of 5 bases. This CDR3 has 13 amino acids. CDR3 sequence (DNA): TGTGCCAGCAGCACTAGCTCCTACAATGAGCAGTTCTTC. Protein sequence: CASSTSSYNEQFF.

V is TRBV7-2 and J is TRBJ2-6, with D perhaps matching TRBD1 (5 bases). Trimming stripped 5 bases from V and 1 base from J, with 9 bases between. CDR1 is SGHTA and CDR2 is FQGNSA in the germline V gene. The CDR3 runs 15 residues. DNA for the CDR3: TGTGCCAGCAGCCTTAGACAGTCTGGGGCCAACGTCCTGACTTTC. This encodes CASSLRQSGANVLTF.

V and J are TRBV6-5 and TRBJ2-1; 8 positions match TRBD2. The CDR3 spans 14 residues. CDR1 and CDR2 from the germline V gene are MNHEY and SVGAGI. V was pared by 4 bases and J by 9 bases, with 8 bases of the junction left unmatched. CDR3 sequence (DNA): TGTGCCAGCAGTTTGTCAGCGGGAGTGAGTGAGCAGTTCTTC. It translates to CASSLSAGVSEQFF.

Concerning this clone itself: The junction and the germline gene differ at one end; a read error may be behind it. The rearrangement uses TRBV4-3 and TRBJ2-1, with a possible D match to TRBD1 (5 bases). CDR1 is LGHNA, CDR2 YSLEER, per germline. The length of the CDR3 is 16 residues. In nucleotides, the CDR3 is TGCGCCAGCAGTCAAGAAGGGGTAGGCTCCTACAATGAGCAGTTCTTC. Encoded protein: CASSQEGVGSYNEQFF.

V usage is TRBV10-3 and J usage is TRBJ2-3; 11 nucleotides line up with TRBD2. Trimming cost V 10 bases and J 3 bases; bases outside gene matches: 12. The length of the CDR3 is 16 residues. Per germline, CDR1 ENHRY and CDR2 SYGVKD. The CDR3 protein is CATSQSSGRATDTQYF. The CDR3 DNA reads as TGTGCCACCTCCCAGAGTAGCGGGAGGGCGACAGATACGCAGTATTTT.

The chain joins TRBV5-4 to TRBJ2-5; 14 bases agree with TRBD2. Germline loops: CDR1 SGHNT, CDR2 YYREEE (reference sequence). The CDR3 sequence is 19 residues long. V shed 3 bases, J shed 2 bases, and the junction held 12 bases outside the gene matches. The CDR3 is CASSSGTSGRTILQETQYF. CDR3 bases: TGTGCCAGCAGCTCCGGGACTAGCGGGAGAACAATACTACAAGAGACCCAGTACTTC.

The chain joins TRBV3-1 (or the pseudogene TRBV3-2) to TRBJ2-1; 10 positions agree with TRBD2. CDR1 and CDR2 (germline): LGHDT, YNNKEL (reference sequence). V lost 4 bases and J lost 4; bases outside the gene matches: 7. CDR3 size: 16 residues. The CDR3 DNA reads as TGTGCCAGCAGCCCCAGCGGGGGGGCGCGGTACAATGAGCAGTTCTTC. It is translated as CASSPSGGARYNEQFF.

This clone occurred once. The genes are TRBV7-9 and TRBJ1-6; 10 bases align to TRBD1. CDR3 length equals 15 residues. The V gene's germline CDR1 is SEHNR and CDR2 FQNEAQ (reference sequence). V lost 8 bases to trimming and J lost 6 bases; unmatched junction nucleotides: 7. CDR3 region: CASRRDRGRNSPLHF. The CDR3 DNA sequence: TGTGCCAGCCGAAGGGACAGGGGACGTAATTCACCCCTCCACTTT. Filled out from reference TRBV7-9 and TRBJ1-6, the complete variable domain reads DTGVSQNPRHKITKRGQNVTFRCDPISEHNRLYWYRQTLGQGPEFLTYFQNEAQLEKSRLLSDRFSAERPKGSFSTLEIQRTEQGDSAMYLCASRRDRGRNSPLHFGNGTRLTVT.

The chain links TRBV16 to TRBJ1-2; D uncertain. The CDR3 runs to 13 residues. From germline, CDR1 is KGHSY and CDR2 FQNENV. Trimming pared 3 bases from V and 2 bases from J, leaving 7 bases between. CDR3 sequence reads: CASSQGINYGYTF. Written as DNA, the CDR3 is TGTGCCAGCAGCCAGGGCATAAACTATGGCTACACCTTC.

The chain links TRBV21-1 to TRBJ2-4; the table's D call TRBD2 went unverified against the DNA. TRBV21-1 is assigned pseudogene status. The CDR3 runs 20 residues. Here the CDR3 reads CASSKRKETRPKKAKNIQYF. The CDR3 nucleotides are TGTGCCAGCAGCAAAAGAAAGGAAACTAGACCCAAGAAGGCCAAAAACATTCAGTACTTC.

V is TRBV10-3 and J is TRBJ1-6; 10 bases are a match to TRBD1. After removal of 2 bases from V and 10 bases from J, the junction contained 8 bases not matched to a gene. The CDR3 has 16 amino acids. The germline CDR1 and CDR2 sequences are ENHRY and SYGVKD. The CDR3 nucleotides read TGTGCCATCAGTGAGGCCCCGGGACAGGGGTTATCACCCCTCCACTTT. This translates into CAISEAPGQGLSPLHF.

The rearrangement links TRBV28 to TRBJ2-1; possible D gene TRBD2, 5 bases. V was shortened by 3 bases and J by 7 bases, with 16 bases between the two germline ends. CDR1 is MDHEN, CDR2 SYDVKM, per germline. There are 15 residues in the CDR3. DNA of the CDR3: TGTGCCAGCAGTTTGAGCGGTCGCGCGAGGAATGAGCAGTTCTTC. Protein product: CASSLSGRARNEQFF.

This sequence joins TRBV6-1 and TRBJ2-3; 7 bases are shared with TRBD2. The CDR3 has 15 amino acids. Germline-derived CDR1 and CDR2 are MNHNS and SASEGT. V was pared by 3 bases and J by 2 bases, with 5 bases of the junction left unmatched. CDR3 protein: CASSDGSGPTDTQYF. CDR3 nucleotide sequence: TGTGCCAGCAGTGATGGTAGCGGGCCCACAGATACGCAGTATTTT.

The chain is built from TRBV5-5 and TRBJ2-1, with TRBD2 matching over 14 bases. J lost 5 bases, V lost 0 bases, and 7 bases had no gene match. The CDR3 length is 18 residues. Germline lookup yields CDR1 SGHKS and CDR2 YYEKEE (reference sequence). In nucleotides, the CDR3 is TGTGCCAGCAGCTTGGGACTAGCGGGAGGGCCAAAAAACAATGAGCAGTTCTTC. Residues: CASSLGLAGGPKNNEQFF.

This chain connects TRBV6-1 to TRBJ1-5; 9 bases fit TRBD1. Per the germline V gene, CDR1 is MNHNS and CDR2 is SASEGT. This CDR3 comprises 16 residues. The V gene end was trimmed by 1 base and the J gene end by 2 bases; junction bases not matched to a gene: 3. CDR3 region: CASSEGRDRGNQPQHF. For the CDR3, the DNA is TGTGCCAGCAGTGAAGGCCGGGACAGGGGCAATCAGCCCCAGCATTTT.

The CDR3 loop reads CASSRIQGAAYNSPLHF. The CDR3, as DNA: TGTGCCAGCAGCAGGATACAGGGGGCAGCCTATAATTCACCCCTCCACTTT. The genes are TRBV5-5 and TRBJ1-6; 9 nucleotides match TRBD1. J was trimmed by 2 bases and V by 4 bases; bases with no gene match: 7. The length of the CDR3 is 17 residues. Germline V gene lookup returns CDR1 SGHKS and CDR2 YYEKEE (reference sequence).

The V call is TRBV24-1, the J call TRBJ1-5, with D hard to call. Trimming left V 7 bases short and J 0 bases short, with 3 bases between. Germline V gene lookup returns CDR1 KGHDR and CDR2 SFDVKD. This CDR3 comprises 12 residues. CDR3: CATSNSNQPQHF. CDR3 nucleotide sequence: TGTGCCACCAGCAATAGCAATCAGCCCCAGCATTTT.

The rearrangement joins TRBV9 to TRBJ2-5, with 8 bases fitting TRBD1. The CDR3 extends over 14 amino acids. J was trimmed by 3 bases and V by 2 bases; bases with no gene match: 3. CDR1 is SGDLS, CDR2 YYNGEE, per germline. CDR3 in amino acids: CASSVGTGKETQYF. In DNA, the CDR3 is TGTGCCAGCAGCGTTGGGACAGGAAAAGAGACCCAGTACTTC.

DNA of the CDR3: TGTGCCAGCAGATTATCGACAGGGGTTGGGGAGCAGTTCTTC. Protein product: CASRLSTGVGEQFF. This chain uses TRBV6-5 with TRBJ2-1, with 8 bases identical to TRBD1. The CDR3 has 14 residues. Per germline, CDR1 MNHEY and CDR2 SVGAGI. V trimming: 6 bases; J trimming: 10 bases; junction bases outside the gene matches: 11.

This chain connects TRBV21-1 to TRBJ1-5; the D call of TRBD1 is as the table states it, not checked on the DNA. TRBV21-1 is classified as a pseudogene. The CDR3 is 21 amino acids. As DNA, the CDR3 is TGTGCCAGCAGCAAAGCGAACCGGCCAGTGGTCAGGGGACCTAGCAATCAGCCCCAGCATTTT. Its protein product is CASSKANRPVVRGPSNQPQHF.